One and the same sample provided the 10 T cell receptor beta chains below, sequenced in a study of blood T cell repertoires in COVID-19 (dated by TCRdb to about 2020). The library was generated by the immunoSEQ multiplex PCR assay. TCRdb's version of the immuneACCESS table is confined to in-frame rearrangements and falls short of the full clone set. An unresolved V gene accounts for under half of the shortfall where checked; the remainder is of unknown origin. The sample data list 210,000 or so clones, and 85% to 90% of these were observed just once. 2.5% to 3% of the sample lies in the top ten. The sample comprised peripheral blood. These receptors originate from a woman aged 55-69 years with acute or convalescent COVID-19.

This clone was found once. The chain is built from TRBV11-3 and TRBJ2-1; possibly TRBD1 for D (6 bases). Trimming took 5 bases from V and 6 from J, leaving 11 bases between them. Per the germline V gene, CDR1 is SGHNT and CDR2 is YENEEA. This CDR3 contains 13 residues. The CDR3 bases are TGTGCCAGCAGCCAGGACAGCCTCAATGAGCAGTTCTTC. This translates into CASSQDSLNEQFF.

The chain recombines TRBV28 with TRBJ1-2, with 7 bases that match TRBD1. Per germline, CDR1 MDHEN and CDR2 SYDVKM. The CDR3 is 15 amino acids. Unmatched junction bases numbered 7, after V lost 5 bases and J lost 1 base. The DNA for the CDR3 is TGTGCCAGCAGTGGGACAGACCCCTTTAACTATGGCTACACCTTC. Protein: CASSGTDPFNYGYTF.

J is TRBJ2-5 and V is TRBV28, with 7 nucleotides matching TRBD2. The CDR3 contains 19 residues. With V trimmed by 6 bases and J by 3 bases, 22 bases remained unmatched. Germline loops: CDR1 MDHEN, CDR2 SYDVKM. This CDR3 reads CASSEGAGAPRGREETQYF. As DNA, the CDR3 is TGTGCCAGCAGCGAAGGGGCGGGAGCCCCCCGAGGGAGGGAAGAGACCCAGTACTTC.

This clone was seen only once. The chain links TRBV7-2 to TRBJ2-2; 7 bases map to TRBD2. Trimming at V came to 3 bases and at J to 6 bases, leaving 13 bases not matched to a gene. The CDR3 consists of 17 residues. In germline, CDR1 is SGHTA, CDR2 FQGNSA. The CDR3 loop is CASSFRRPGSGSGELFF. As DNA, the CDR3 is TGTGCCAGCAGCTTTCGCCGGCCGGGTAGCGGGTCCGGGGAGCTGTTTTTT.

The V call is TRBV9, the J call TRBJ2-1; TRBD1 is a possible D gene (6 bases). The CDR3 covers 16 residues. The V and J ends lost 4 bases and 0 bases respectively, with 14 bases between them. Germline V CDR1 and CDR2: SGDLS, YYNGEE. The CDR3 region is CASSTFTGTSYNEQFF. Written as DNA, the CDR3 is TGTGCCAGCAGCACCTTTACAGGGACCTCCTACAATGAGCAGTTCTTC.

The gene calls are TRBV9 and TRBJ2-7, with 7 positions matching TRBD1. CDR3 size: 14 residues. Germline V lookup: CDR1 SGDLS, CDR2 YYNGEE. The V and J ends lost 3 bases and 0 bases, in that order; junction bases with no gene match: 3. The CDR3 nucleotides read TGTGCCAGCAGCGAAGGGACAGCCTCCTACGAGCAGTACTTC. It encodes CASSEGTASYEQYF.

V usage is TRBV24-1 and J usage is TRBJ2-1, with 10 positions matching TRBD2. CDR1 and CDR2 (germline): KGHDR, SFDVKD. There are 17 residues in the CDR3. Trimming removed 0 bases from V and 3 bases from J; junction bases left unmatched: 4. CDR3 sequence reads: CATSDLSSGGLYNEQFF. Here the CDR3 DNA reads TGTGCCACCAGTGATTTGAGTAGCGGGGGGCTCTACAATGAGCAGTTCTTC.

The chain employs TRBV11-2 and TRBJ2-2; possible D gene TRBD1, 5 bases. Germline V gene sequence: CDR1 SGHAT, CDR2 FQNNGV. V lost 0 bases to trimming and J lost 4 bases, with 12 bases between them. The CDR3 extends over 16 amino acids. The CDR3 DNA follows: TGTGCCAGCAGCTTAGATCCTCCAGGGCTCACCGGGGAGCTGTTTTTT. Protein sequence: CASSLDPPGLTGELFF.

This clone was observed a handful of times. CDR3 amino acids: CASQPGQGVTGELFF. CDR3 bases: TGCGCCAGTCAACCGGGACAGGGGGTGACCGGGGAGCTGTTTTTT. The J gene is TRBJ2-2, the V gene TRBV10-1; 11 bases fit TRBD1. The J segment lost 5 bases and the V segment lost 9 bases, leaving 8 bases of the junction unmatched. Germline CDR1 WNHNN, CDR2 SYGVQD (reference sequence). The CDR3 is 15 residues long.

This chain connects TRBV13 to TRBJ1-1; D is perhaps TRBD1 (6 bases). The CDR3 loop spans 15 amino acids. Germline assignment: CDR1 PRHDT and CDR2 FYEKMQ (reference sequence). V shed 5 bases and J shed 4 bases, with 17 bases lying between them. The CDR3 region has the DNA TGTGCCAGCAGCCCCTTGGGGGCGTGGGGCACTGAAGCTTTCTTT. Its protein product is CASSPLGAWGTEAFF.